This record covers a single TCR beta chain. Its target is unknown. The V gene's germline CDR1 is MGHRA and CDR2 YSYEKL. This CDR3 comprises 13 residues. Trimming removed 6 bases from V and 5 bases from J; junction bases left unmatched: 6. CD8+ and CD4+ T cells from blood underwent TCR beta sequencing, which was carried out in a high-throughput format. This specimen belongs to a study of CD8 T cells in Susac syndrome. Study context: Patients with Susac syndrome were therapy-naive, on corticosteroids, or on intravenous immunoglobulin alone at blood draw. Study-level findings and limits: Susac-specific public clones were found in total CD8+ and CD8+ TEMRA repertoires, numbering roughly 15 and five, respectively.

An amount of RNA that ranged from roughly 0.45 to 1 ug was reverse transcribed with random hexamers. An immunoSEQ multiplex PCR generated amplified TCR beta CDR3 products spanning 54 Vbeta and 13 Jbeta. TCRdb reanalysed the immunoSEQ multiplex PCR reads using MiXCR and keeps one entry per CDR3 protein. The sample lists fewer than 140,000 distinct CDR3 sequences, roughly 94% occurring once. This sequence joins TRBV4-1 and TRBJ1-1; 7 bases align to TRBD1. Sequencing used CD8+ T cells from PBMCs. This TCR derives from a human donor with Susac syndrome. The CDR3 region is CASSLPGGTEAFF. CDR3 nucleotide sequence: TGCGCCAGCAGTCTCCCAGGGGGAACTGAAGCTTTCTTT.